The rows below give T cell receptor beta chains drawn from one sample of a study of shared clonotypes between healthy human individuals. The protocol was immunoSEQ multiplex PCR, while the TCRdb copy is restricted to in-frame clones and leaves out a portion. The table lists 850,000 to 1,200,000 clones, 75% of them singletons. The sample was memory CD4+ T cells sorted from blood. The receptors shown here come from a man between 18 and 35 years old in good health. The CDR3 runs from the conserved cysteine through the conserved F or W. Fields, in order: D gene, clone size, V gene, J gene, CDR3 DNA, CDR3 protein. D genes are given only for firm matches. The size entry is marked missing in some rows and otherwise reads once, few, many or a size class.

d_call: NA
clone_size: NA
v_call: TRBV5-8
j_call: TRBJ2-3
cdr3_nt: TGTGCCAGCAGCTTAACGGGATATAGCACAGATACGCAGTATTTT
cdr3_aa: CASSLTGYSTDTQYF

d_call: NA
clone_size: NA
v_call: TRBV19
j_call: TRBJ2-7
cdr3_nt: TGTGCCAGTAGTTTGCGACCTACGGGGGCCTACGAGCAGTACTTC
cdr3_aa: CASSLRPTGAYEQYF

d_call: TRBD2
clone_size: once
v_call: TRBV11-2
j_call: TRBJ2-1
cdr3_nt: TGTGCCAGCAGCCCGGGGACTAGCGTCGGTGAGCAGTTCTTC
cdr3_aa: CASSPGTSVGEQFF

d_call: NA
clone_size: once
v_call: TRBV18
j_call: TRBJ2-7
cdr3_nt: TGTGCCAGCTCACTCCGGGACGGAGACCCCCGGTACTTC
cdr3_aa: CASSLRDGDPRYF

d_call: TRBD2
clone_size: NA
v_call: TRBV7-2
j_call: TRBJ2-1
cdr3_nt: TGTGCCAGCAGCCTGACTAGCGGGAGTACTTCCTCCTACAATGAGCAGTTCTTC
cdr3_aa: CASSLTSGSTSSYNEQFF

d_call: NA
clone_size: once
v_call: TRBV30
j_call: TRBJ1-3
cdr3_nt: TGTGGGGAGGGTGGGGGGCTTGGAAACACCATATATTTT
cdr3_aa: CGEGGGLGNTIYF

d_call: TRBD1
clone_size: NA
v_call: TRBV30
j_call: TRBJ1-3
cdr3_nt: TGTGCCTGGGGACAGGTCTGGAAAAACACCATATATTTT
cdr3_aa: CAWGQVWKNTIYF

d_call: TRBD1
clone_size: NA
v_call: TRBV5-1
j_call: TRBJ2-7
cdr3_nt: TGCGCCAGCAGCCTGGGACAGGGAGACGAGCAGTACTTC
cdr3_aa: CASSLGQGDEQYF

d_call: TRBD1
clone_size: NA
v_call: TRBV7-6
j_call: TRBJ2-7
cdr3_nt: TGTGCCAGCAGCTCGGACAGGGCAAGCGAGCAGTACTTC
cdr3_aa: CASSSDRASEQYF

d_call: NA
clone_size: NA
v_call: TRBV5-6
j_call: TRBJ2-7
cdr3_nt: TGTGCCAGCAGCCCCTTGACACGCTCCTACGAGCAGTACTTC
cdr3_aa: CASSPLTRSYEQYF